A selection of T cell receptor beta chains follows, all from one sample in a study of T cell responses to AZD1222 COVID-19 vaccine. TCRdb's copy holds only in-frame clones and misses some; the assay was immunoSEQ multiplex PCR. Seen here are roughly 120,000 clones, roughly 87% observed once, and the top ten hold roughly 7.4%. The sample in question was peripheral blood, obtained on day 0 of AZD1222 vaccination. The origin of the receptors is an adult in good health. The CDR3 runs from the conserved cysteine through the conserved F or W. The D gene is left open where the match is weak. Clone size is shown for a subset of rows, as once, few, many or a class of expanded clone.

CDR3nt: TGTGCCAGCAGCCGCCTAGCGGGAGCCGCCGATGAGCAGTTCTTC; CDR3aa: CASSRLAGAADEQFF; j_gene: TRBJ2-1; abundance: -; d_gene: TRBD2; v_gene: TRBV9
CDR3nt: TGTGCCAGCAGCCCCCACTCCGGGACAGGGGGAAACGAGCAGTACTTC; CDR3aa: CASSPHSGTGGNEQYF; j_gene: TRBJ2-7; abundance: -; d_gene: TRBD1; v_gene: TRBV7-3
CDR3nt: TGTGCCAGCTCACCAATTGAGGGGCTTGAAGCTTTCTTT; CDR3aa: CASSPIEGLEAFF; j_gene: TRBJ1-1; abundance: once; d_gene: -; v_gene: TRBV18
CDR3nt: TGTGCCAGCAGCGTGGGACAATCCTCTGGAAACACCATATATTTT; CDR3aa: CASSVGQSSGNTIYF; j_gene: TRBJ1-3; abundance: -; d_gene: -; v_gene: TRBV9
CDR3nt: TGTGCCAGCAGTCTCCTTGGGGCAGACGAGCAGTACTTC; CDR3aa: CASSLLGADEQYF; j_gene: TRBJ2-7; abundance: -; d_gene: -; v_gene: TRBV12-3/TRBV12-4
CDR3nt: TGTGCCAGCAGCTTAGAAGCGGGAGCCCCCGGGGAGCTGTTTTTT; CDR3aa: CASSLEAGAPGELFF; j_gene: TRBJ2-2; abundance: once; d_gene: TRBD2; v_gene: TRBV7-6
CDR3nt: TGTGCCAGCAGAGGGACTAGCGGGAGGGCCACGAATGAGCAGTTCTTC; CDR3aa: CASRGTSGRATNEQFF; j_gene: TRBJ2-1; abundance: -; d_gene: TRBD2; v_gene: TRBV7-9
CDR3nt: TGTGCCAGCAGAACGTCCCAGGGGGCGGATGGCTACACCTTC; CDR3aa: CASRTSQGADGYTF; j_gene: TRBJ1-2; abundance: -; d_gene: TRBD1; v_gene: TRBV6-5
CDR3nt: TGCGCCAGCAGCTGGCCCGGGGGGAACCAGAACACTGAAGCTTTCTTT; CDR3aa: CASSWPGGNQNTEAFF; j_gene: TRBJ1-1; abundance: -; d_gene: -; v_gene: TRBV5-1
CDR3nt: TGTGCCAGCAGCCAAGGTGTACGGGACTACGAGCAGTACTTC; CDR3aa: CASSQGVRDYEQYF; j_gene: TRBJ2-7; abundance: once; d_gene: -; v_gene: TRBV14
CDR3nt: TGTGCCAGCATTGGGGCGAGCAATCAGCCCCAGCATTTT; CDR3aa: CASIGASNQPQHF; j_gene: TRBJ1-5; abundance: -; d_gene: -; v_gene: TRBV2
CDR3nt: TGTGCCAGCAGCCCTACGAGCTACAATGAGCAGTTCTTC; CDR3aa: CASSPTSYNEQFF; j_gene: TRBJ2-1; abundance: -; d_gene: -; v_gene: TRBV9
CDR3nt: TGTGCCAGCAGCCCAACGACAGGGTATGGACAGCCCCAGCATTTT; CDR3aa: CASSPTTGYGQPQHF; j_gene: TRBJ1-5; abundance: -; d_gene: TRBD1; v_gene: TRBV3-1/TRBV3-2
CDR3nt: TGTGCCAGCAGCCAATCCACCACGGGGGAGCAGTACTTC; CDR3aa: CASSQSTTGEQYF; j_gene: TRBJ2-7; abundance: -; d_gene: -; v_gene: TRBV3-1/TRBV3-2
CDR3nt: TGTGCCAGCAGTTTAACGAATTGGAACGAGCAGTACTTC; CDR3aa: CASSLTNWNEQYF; j_gene: TRBJ2-7; abundance: -; d_gene: -; v_gene: TRBV27